This is a list of T cell receptor beta chains from one sample in a study of blood T cells in healthy people across ages. In TCRdb, the 5' RACE reads were re-called with MiXCR into one record per CDR3 protein. Of hundreds of thousands of distinct CDR3 sequences listed, around two fifths were seen once; the top ten hold around 30%. Source material: blood. Receptors were obtained from a man of 80 years or more in good health. CDR3s include the opening cysteine and the closing phenylalanine or tryptophan. The order of the fields is D gene, V gene, clone size, J gene, CDR3 DNA, CDR3 protein. A D gene is named only where the DNA matches it firmly. Rows give clone size only sometimes, using once, few, many, or a class for an expanded clone.

d_call: NA
v_call: TRBV24-1
clone_size: NA
j_call: TRBJ2-1
cdr3_nt: TGTGCCACCAGTGACCCCAGGGGTTCGGATGAGCAGTTCTTC
cdr3_aa: CATSDPRGSDEQFF

d_call: NA
v_call: TRBV14
clone_size: few
j_call: TRBJ2-1
cdr3_nt: TGTGCCAGCAGTCCCCCGGGACTCCGCTTCAATGAGCAGTTCTTC
cdr3_aa: CASSPPGLRFNEQFF

d_call: NA
v_call: TRBV6-2/TRBV6-3
clone_size: NA
j_call: TRBJ2-3
cdr3_nt: TGTGCCATACGGGACTCCTTCAAAGGGACAGATACGCTGTATTTT
cdr3_aa: CAIRDSFKGTDTLYF

d_call: NA
v_call: TRBV7-8
clone_size: NA
j_call: TRBJ2-5
cdr3_nt: TGTGCCAGCAGCTTAGGACAGGTTGGAGAGACCCAGTACTTC
cdr3_aa: CASSLGQVGETQYF

d_call: NA
v_call: TRBV7-9
clone_size: NA
j_call: TRBJ2-7
cdr3_nt: TGTGCCAGCAGCCCCTCGGCAGGGGCCTATAGCTCCTACGAGCAGTACTTC
cdr3_aa: CASSPSAGAYSSYEQYF

d_call: TRBD2
v_call: TRBV24-1
clone_size: NA
j_call: TRBJ2-1
cdr3_nt: TGTGCCACCAGTGATATCGGGCTAGCGGGAGTGGACGGGGTCTCCTACAATGAGCAGTTCTTC
cdr3_aa: CATSDIGLAGVDGVSYNEQFF

d_call: TRBD1
v_call: TRBV4-2
clone_size: few
j_call: TRBJ2-5
cdr3_nt: TGCGCCAGCAGCCAGGACAGGGGCAATGAGCAGTACTTC
cdr3_aa: CASSQDRGNEQYF

d_call: TRBD1
v_call: TRBV28
clone_size: few
j_call: TRBJ2-5
cdr3_nt: TGTGCCAGCCTGGGACAGGGTGGGAAAGAGACCCAGTACTTC
cdr3_aa: CASLGQGGKETQYF

d_call: TRBD1
v_call: TRBV6-2/TRBV6-3
clone_size: NA
j_call: TRBJ2-1
cdr3_nt: TGTGCCAGCAGTTTTTACTACTACCGGGGACAGGGGCCAAACAATGAGCAGTTCTTC
cdr3_aa: CASSFYYYRGQGPNNEQFF

d_call: TRBD1
v_call: TRBV27
clone_size: many
j_call: TRBJ2-3
cdr3_nt: TGTGCCAGCAGTTCAAGGCCCCGGGTGGACAGGTTCCCAGATACGCAGTATTTT
cdr3_aa: CASSSRPRVDRFPDTQYF

d_call: NA
v_call: TRBV4-3
clone_size: few
j_call: TRBJ1-5
cdr3_nt: TGCGCCAGCAGCCAATCCTCCCAGGGGACTAGAGAGAATCAGCCCCAGCATTTT
cdr3_aa: CASSQSSQGTRENQPQHF

d_call: TRBD1
v_call: TRBV5-1
clone_size: NA
j_call: TRBJ2-1
cdr3_nt: TGCGCCAGCAGCATTCAGACAGGGGTCAGACACAATGAGCAGTTCTTC
cdr3_aa: CASSIQTGVRHNEQFF

d_call: NA
v_call: TRBV7-2
clone_size: NA
j_call: TRBJ1-5
cdr3_nt: TGTGCCAGCAGCTTAGGATTTGATCTAAATAGCAATCAGCCCCAGCATTTT
cdr3_aa: CASSLGFDLNSNQPQHF

d_call: NA
v_call: TRBV20-1
clone_size: few
j_call: TRBJ1-1
cdr3_nt: TGCAGTGCTAGAAAACAAAAGAACACTGAAGCTTTCTTT
cdr3_aa: CSARKQKNTEAFF

d_call: NA
v_call: TRBV7-2
clone_size: NA
j_call: TRBJ2-1
cdr3_nt: TGTGCCAGCAGCTTAGAAGGGGGAGCGGGTTACAATGAGCAGTTCTTC
cdr3_aa: CASSLEGGAGYNEQFF

d_call: TRBD2
v_call: TRBV4-1
clone_size: few
j_call: TRBJ2-5
cdr3_nt: TGCGCCAGCAGCCGATTGACTAGCGAAGAGACCCAGTACTTC
cdr3_aa: CASSRLTSEETQYF

d_call: NA
v_call: TRBV7-3
clone_size: many
j_call: TRBJ2-5
cdr3_nt: TGTGCCAGCAGCCCTCGGGGGGACAGCTCAAGAAATGAGCAGTACTTC
cdr3_aa: CASSPRGDSSRNEQYF

d_call: NA
v_call: TRBV7-6
clone_size: NA
j_call: TRBJ2-1
cdr3_nt: TGTGCCAGCAGCTTATCAGGGTCGATGTTCTCCTACAATGAGCAGTTCTTC
cdr3_aa: CASSLSGSMFSYNEQFF

d_call: NA
v_call: TRBV5-1
clone_size: few
j_call: TRBJ2-7
cdr3_nt: TGCGCCAGCAGCTTGAATGGGGTCTACGAGCAGTACTTC
cdr3_aa: CASSLNGVYEQYF

d_call: TRBD2
v_call: TRBV6-5
clone_size: NA
j_call: TRBJ2-1
cdr3_nt: TGTGCCAGCAGTAAGACTAGCGCCGAGCAGTTCTTC
cdr3_aa: CASSKTSAEQFF

d_call: TRBD1
v_call: TRBV4-3
clone_size: NA
j_call: TRBJ2-6
cdr3_nt: TGCGCCAGCAGCCACGGGACAGGAGTTTACTCTGGGGCCAACGTCCTGACTTTC
cdr3_aa: CASSHGTGVYSGANVLTF

d_call: TRBD1
v_call: TRBV29-1
clone_size: NA
j_call: TRBJ1-2
cdr3_nt: TGCAGCGTTGAAACTTCCGGGACAGGGCGAGGCTACACCTTC
cdr3_aa: CSVETSGTGRGYTF

d_call: NA
v_call: TRBV7-2
clone_size: few
j_call: TRBJ2-1
cdr3_nt: TGTGCCAGCAGCTTAATGCAGGGAGTTTACAATGAGCAGTTCTTC
cdr3_aa: CASSLMQGVYNEQFF

d_call: NA
v_call: TRBV9
clone_size: NA
j_call: TRBJ2-7
cdr3_nt: TGTGCCAGCAGCGTAACAAAGGACGGGCTCGAGCAGTACTTC
cdr3_aa: CASSVTKDGLEQYF

d_call: TRBD1
v_call: TRBV29-1
clone_size: NA
j_call: TRBJ2-5
cdr3_nt: TGCAGCGTCAAAAAAGGGACAGGGGCCGGCGAGACCCAGTACTTC
cdr3_aa: CSVKKGTGAGETQYF

d_call: NA
v_call: TRBV20-1
clone_size: few
j_call: TRBJ2-3
cdr3_nt: TGCAGTGCTAGGAGCGACGGGGGTAAAGATACGCAGTATTTT
cdr3_aa: CSARSDGGKDTQYF

d_call: NA
v_call: TRBV5-1
clone_size: few
j_call: TRBJ1-6
cdr3_nt: TGCGCCAGCAGCTTGGTTGCGACAGGACTCAATTCACCCCTCCACTTT
cdr3_aa: CASSLVATGLNSPLHF

d_call: TRBD1
v_call: TRBV7-8
clone_size: NA
j_call: TRBJ2-5
cdr3_nt: TGTGCCAGCATAGGGGACAGGGACTTGGAGACCCAGTACTTC
cdr3_aa: CASIGDRDLETQYF

d_call: TRBD1
v_call: TRBV7-9
clone_size: NA
j_call: TRBJ2-2
cdr3_nt: TGTACCAGCAGCTTAACGGGCAGGGGGCACGGGGAGCTGTTTTTT
cdr3_aa: CTSSLTGRGHGELFF

d_call: NA
v_call: TRBV7-2
clone_size: few
j_call: TRBJ2-5
cdr3_nt: TGTGCCAGCAGCCCCCGGGCCGCCCTTCGGAGGGAGACCCAGTACTTC
cdr3_aa: CASSPRAALRRETQYF

d_call: TRBD2
v_call: TRBV6-2/TRBV6-3
clone_size: few
j_call: TRBJ2-7
cdr3_nt: TGTGCCAGCAGGACCCCAGCGGGAGCGTCCTACGAGCAGTACTTC
cdr3_aa: CASRTPAGASYEQYF

d_call: NA
v_call: TRBV20-1
clone_size: NA
j_call: TRBJ2-7
cdr3_nt: TGCAGTGCTTCCCGGGCGGGGACACTCTCCTACGAGCAGTACTTC
cdr3_aa: CSASRAGTLSYEQYF

d_call: TRBD2
v_call: TRBV4-3
clone_size: NA
j_call: TRBJ2-5
cdr3_nt: TGCGCCAGCAGCCAAGATTTTGAGACTAGCGGTCCACAAGAGACCCAGTACTTC
cdr3_aa: CASSQDFETSGPQETQYF

d_call: TRBD1
v_call: TRBV6-2/TRBV6-3
clone_size: NA
j_call: TRBJ1-5
cdr3_nt: TGTGCCAGCAGTCCTGGACAGGCGGTACAGCCCCAGCATTTT
cdr3_aa: CASSPGQAVQPQHF

d_call: NA
v_call: TRBV6-2/TRBV6-3
clone_size: few
j_call: TRBJ1-2
cdr3_nt: TGTGCCAGCAGTGTTAGATCTAATTCTTATGGCTACACCTTC
cdr3_aa: CASSVRSNSYGYTF

d_call: TRBD1
v_call: TRBV27
clone_size: many
j_call: TRBJ1-6
cdr3_nt: TGTGCCAGCAGTCCATCGGGACAGGGCTATTCACCCCTCCACTTT
cdr3_aa: CASSPSGQGYSPLHF

d_call: NA
v_call: TRBV12-3/TRBV12-4
clone_size: NA
j_call: TRBJ2-7
cdr3_nt: TGTGCCAGCGGGTATTCGGAGGGCTACGAGCAGTACTTC
cdr3_aa: CASGYSEGYEQYF

d_call: TRBD1
v_call: TRBV10-3
clone_size: NA
j_call: TRBJ1-5
cdr3_nt: TGTGCCATCGGACAGGGGGAGGGTCAGCCCCAGCATTTT
cdr3_aa: CAIGQGEGQPQHF

d_call: NA
v_call: TRBV6-5
clone_size: few
j_call: TRBJ2-6
cdr3_nt: TGTGCCAGCAGTCCCTCAACGTTACTGTCCACTGGTGGCTGGGCCAACGTCCTGACTTTC
cdr3_aa: CASSPSTLLSTGGWANVLTF

d_call: NA
v_call: TRBV20-1
clone_size: many
j_call: TRBJ1-1
cdr3_nt: TGCAGTGCTAGAGATGGGACACAGGCCACTGAAGCTTTCTTT
cdr3_aa: CSARDGTQATEAFF

d_call: TRBD1
v_call: TRBV30
clone_size: NA
j_call: TRBJ2-7
cdr3_nt: TGTGCCTGGAGTGGAAGCGGGACAGGGCAGTACGAGCAGTACTTC
cdr3_aa: CAWSGSGTGQYEQYF

d_call: NA
v_call: TRBV3-1
clone_size: many
j_call: TRBJ2-7
cdr3_nt: TGTGCCAGCAGGAGCAGGGAACGCTCCTACGAGCAGTACTTC
cdr3_aa: CASRSRERSYEQYF

d_call: TRBD1
v_call: TRBV20-1
clone_size: many
j_call: TRBJ2-7
cdr3_nt: TGCAGTGCTAGCCTGGGACAGGGGGCGCGGGAGCAGTACTTC
cdr3_aa: CSASLGQGAREQYF

d_call: TRBD2
v_call: TRBV20-1
clone_size: NA
j_call: TRBJ2-7
cdr3_nt: TGCAGTCCAAAGGGCCAGCGGGGTTCCTACGAGCAGTACTTC
cdr3_aa: CSPKGQRGSYEQYF